Below, one T cell receptor (beta chain) is given with its context. This specimen comes from a study of blood T cell repertoires in COVID-19. The overall study: The samples span acute and convalescent COVID-19 from the United States, Italy and Spain. In each case, the material was cDNA or gDNA derived from T cells, B-cell-depleted T cells, or PBMCs.

The CDR3 covers 12 residues. Per germline, CDR1 SEHNR and CDR2 FQNEAQ (reference sequence). V lost 5 bases to trimming and J lost 12 bases; unmatched junction nucleotides: 9. In the original processing: By means of reference gene primer amplification, nucleated cell counts were estimated. Assay used: immunoSEQ multiplex PCR; TCRdb lists only in-frame clones, some missing. The V and J calls and clone size are taken from that table; D and trimming were inferred from the DNA. The data show about 300,000 clones, approximately 90% seen once. The sequence came from a woman in her 30s who had recovered from COVID-19. The chain recombines TRBV7-9 with TRBJ2-7, with TRBD1 matching over 8 bases. The sample taken for sequencing was peripheral blood. The CDR3 loop reads CASSTSQGARYF. The CDR3 DNA is TGTGCCAGCAGCACCTCGCAGGGGGCGCGGTACTTC.